Sequencing of this T cell receptor beta chain was carried out in a study of cytomegalovirus exposure and HLA in healthy donors. Study-wide results and caveats: Roughly even sequencing depth across donors was the assumption behind the presence/absence analyses. As a later analysis revealed, most CMV-associated TCR beta chains appeared HLA-restricted.

Whereas donors were nominally healthy upon sampling, unrecorded immune exposures were probable. In the case of this clone: Its antigen is not known.

Germline assignment: CDR1 SGDLS and CDR2 YYNGEE. This CDR3 contains 16 residues. V was pared by 4 bases and J by 5 bases, with 10 bases of the junction left unmatched. Researchers ran the PCR with 60 Vbeta and 13 Jbeta primers. In the authors' methods: Roughly 11 million shared chains were among around 80 million unique TCR beta chains counted in a later analysis. Produced via immunoSEQ multiplex PCR; TCRdb's table is partial and in-frame only. Clonal size and the V and J genes are those of that table, whereas D and trimming came from the DNA. The sample records under 85,000 clones, 68% being singletons.

V is TRBV9 and J is TRBJ2-5; 11 bases fit TRBD2. The sequence came from a woman in her 30s in good health and CMV-seronegative. Material for sequencing was PBMCs. The CDR3 bases are TGTGCCAGCAGCCCCAGTAGCGGGGGGGCCTTGGAGACCCAGTACTTC. Translation gives CASSPSSGGALETQYF.